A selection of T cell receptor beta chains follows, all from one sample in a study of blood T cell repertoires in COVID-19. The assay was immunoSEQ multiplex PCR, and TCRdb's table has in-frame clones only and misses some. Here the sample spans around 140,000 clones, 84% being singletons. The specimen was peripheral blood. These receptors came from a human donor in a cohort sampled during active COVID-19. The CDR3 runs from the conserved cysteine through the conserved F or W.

CDR3: CASSPQGSSYGYTF; J: TRBJ1-2; length: 14; V: TRBV14
CDR3: CASSKGEFGQGGEKLFF; J: TRBJ1-4; length: 17; V: TRBV19
CDR3: CASSPQNQDYNEQFF; J: TRBJ2-1; length: 15; V: TRBV18
CDR3: CASSLIGAQSTEAFF; J: TRBJ1-1; length: 15; V: TRBV11-3
CDR3: CASTTTSGSRNEQFF; J: TRBJ2-1; length: 15; V: TRBV11-2
CDR3: CASRTGGSYNEQFF; J: TRBJ2-1; length: 14; V: TRBV5-1
CDR3: CASSQTFLYTEAFF; J: TRBJ1-1; length: 14; V: TRBV6-5
CDR3: CASSQDELGGNEKLFF; J: TRBJ1-4; length: 16; V: TRBV4-2
CDR3: CATSESDSQETQYF; J: TRBJ2-5; length: 14; V: TRBV24-1
CDR3: CASSTRDSGRYGYTF; J: TRBJ1-2; length: 15; V: TRBV7-2
CDR3: CASSGLAFNTQYF; J: TRBJ2-3; length: 13; V: TRBV2
CDR3: CASSIEEGGTAEQYF; J: TRBJ2-7; length: 15; V: TRBV19
CDR3: CASSIAGTGSTIRGYTF; J: TRBJ1-2; length: 17; V: TRBV19
CDR3: CASSPPPTRTNLQETQYF; J: TRBJ2-5; length: 18; V: TRBV18
CDR3: CASSLDRVGGYTF; J: TRBJ1-2; length: 13; V: TRBV5-4
CDR3: CASSSGRLAGRETQYF; J: TRBJ2-5; length: 16; V: TRBV25-1
CDR3: CASSSAGTGRAFF; J: TRBJ1-1; length: 13; V: TRBV12-3/TRBV12-4
CDR3: CASSLSGEPQKNIQYF; J: TRBJ2-4; length: 16; V: TRBV7-9
CDR3: CASSRRDTSNEKLFF; J: TRBJ1-4; length: 15; V: TRBV3-1/TRBV3-2
CDR3: CASSLARDRNQPQHF; J: TRBJ1-5; length: 15; V: TRBV7-2
CDR3: CASSLTGGSGANVLTF; J: TRBJ2-6; length: 16; V: TRBV5-5
CDR3: CASSPYSDTQYF; J: TRBJ2-3; length: 12; V: TRBV5-1
CDR3: CASSLLYNEQFF; J: TRBJ2-1; length: 12; V: TRBV28
CDR3: CASSYSLPGYNSPLHF; J: TRBJ1-6; length: 16; V: TRBV6-5
CDR3: CASSQRGGIRNEQFF; J: TRBJ2-1; length: 15; V: TRBV3-1/TRBV3-2
CDR3: CASNLRGDREKLFF; J: TRBJ1-4; length: 14; V: TRBV19
CDR3: CASSYWAGNYGYTF; J: TRBJ1-2; length: 14; V: TRBV6-2/TRBV6-3
CDR3: CASSFNRADTIYF; J: TRBJ1-3; length: 13; V: TRBV7-2
CDR3: CASRPLWANVLTF; J: TRBJ2-6; length: 13; V: TRBV12-3/TRBV12-4
CDR3: CASSTGRGGHADTQYF; J: TRBJ2-3; length: 16; V: TRBV7-7
CDR3: CGTLDKSMNTEAFF; J: TRBJ1-1; length: 14; V: TRBV7-9
CDR3: CASSQVWDRGLDTEAFF; J: TRBJ1-1; length: 17; V: TRBV4-2
CDR3: CASQGFNEQFF; J: TRBJ2-1; length: 11; V: TRBV24-1
CDR3: CASTPPRDWRAEAFF; J: TRBJ1-1; length: 15; V: TRBV19
CDR3: CASSLARTGGRTEAFF; J: TRBJ1-1; length: 16; V: TRBV7-9
CDR3: CARSYRGPHQPQHF; J: TRBJ1-5; length: 14; V: TRBV5-3
CDR3: CAISGRDRENEQYF; J: TRBJ2-7; length: 14; V: TRBV10-3
CDR3: CASSPSMAATIYGYTF; J: TRBJ1-2; length: 16; V: TRBV18
CDR3: CASSQSGEKLFF; J: TRBJ1-4; length: 12; V: TRBV3-1/TRBV3-2
CDR3: CASSPSRAGGTKNIQYF; J: TRBJ2-4; length: 17; V: TRBV7-8
CDR3: CASVAGGAGDGELFF; J: TRBJ2-2; length: 15; V: TRBV28
CDR3: CASSSNGRDQETQYF; J: TRBJ2-5; length: 15; V: TRBV27
CDR3: CASSLAGGSQPQHF; J: TRBJ1-5; length: 14; V: TRBV7-9
CDR3: CASGSPRTGNTEAFF; J: TRBJ1-1; length: 15; V: TRBV12-5
CDR3: CASSALAGSSYNEQFF; J: TRBJ2-1; length: 16; V: TRBV2
CDR3: CASRGLTGSGANVLTF; J: TRBJ2-6; length: 16; V: TRBV2
CDR3: CASSEGAVYGYTF; J: TRBJ1-2; length: 13; V: TRBV6-1
CDR3: CATSEATGSNQPQHF; J: TRBJ1-5; length: 15; V: TRBV24-1
CDR3: CASSFDDRVAEAFF; J: TRBJ1-1; length: 14; V: TRBV7-3
CDR3: CASSLKTSGNNEQFF; J: TRBJ2-1; length: 15; V: TRBV7-3
CDR3: CASSSQGNRETQYF; J: TRBJ2-5; length: 14; V: TRBV6-2/TRBV6-3
CDR3: CASSWGQGKYGYTF; J: TRBJ1-2; length: 14; V: TRBV7-2
CDR3: CASSQAGGVNTEAFF; J: TRBJ1-1; length: 15; V: TRBV4-3
CDR3: CASSPGPGHQGGYTF; J: TRBJ1-2; length: 15; V: TRBV18
CDR3: CASSQDLAVYGYTF; J: TRBJ1-2; length: 14; V: TRBV3-1/TRBV3-2
CDR3: CASSLGSGSGNIQYF; J: TRBJ2-4; length: 15; V: TRBV5-4
CDR3: CASSPSGGLRYEQFF; J: TRBJ2-1; length: 15; V: TRBV5-4
CDR3: CASSLDRSAGQYF; J: TRBJ2-7; length: 13; V: TRBV7-2
CDR3: CASSFPGTPGANVLTF; J: TRBJ2-6; length: 16; V: TRBV5-4
CDR3: CSVEGKGTGGYEQYF; J: TRBJ2-7; length: 15; V: TRBV29-1